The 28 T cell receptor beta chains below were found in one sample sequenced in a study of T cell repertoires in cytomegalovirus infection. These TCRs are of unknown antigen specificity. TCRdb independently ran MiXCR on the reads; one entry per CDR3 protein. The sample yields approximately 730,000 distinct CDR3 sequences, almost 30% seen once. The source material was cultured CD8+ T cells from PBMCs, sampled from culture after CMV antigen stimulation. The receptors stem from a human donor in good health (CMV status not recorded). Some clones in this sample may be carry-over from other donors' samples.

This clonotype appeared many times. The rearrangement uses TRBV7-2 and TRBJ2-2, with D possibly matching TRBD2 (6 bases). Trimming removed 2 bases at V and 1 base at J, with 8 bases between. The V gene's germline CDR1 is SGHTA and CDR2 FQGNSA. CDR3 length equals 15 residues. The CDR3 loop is CASSLYSGNTGELFF. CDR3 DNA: TGTGCCAGCAGCTTATATAGCGGGAACACCGGGGAGCTGTTTTTT.

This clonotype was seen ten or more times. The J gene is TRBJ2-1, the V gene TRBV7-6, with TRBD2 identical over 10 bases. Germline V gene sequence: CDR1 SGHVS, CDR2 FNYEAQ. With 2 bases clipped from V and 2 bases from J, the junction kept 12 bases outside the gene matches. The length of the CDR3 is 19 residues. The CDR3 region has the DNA TGTGCCAGCAGCTTACCAATCATCCAAGCGGGGGGGCCCTACAATGAGCAGTTCTTC. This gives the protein CASSLPIIQAGGPYNEQFF. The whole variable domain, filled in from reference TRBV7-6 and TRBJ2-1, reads GAGVSQSPRYKVTKRGQDVALRCDPISGHVSLYWYRQALGQGPEFLTYFNYEAQQDKSGLPNDRFSAERPEGSISTLTIQRTEQRDSAMYRCASSLPIIQAGGPYNEQFFGPGTRLTVL.

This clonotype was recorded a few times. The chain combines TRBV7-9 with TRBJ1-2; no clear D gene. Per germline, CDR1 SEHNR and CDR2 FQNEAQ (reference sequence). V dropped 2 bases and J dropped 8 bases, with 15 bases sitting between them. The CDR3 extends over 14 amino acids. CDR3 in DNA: TGTGCCAGCAGCTTAAACCCTACGGTCGGGGGCTACACCTTC. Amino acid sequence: CASSLNPTVGGYTF.

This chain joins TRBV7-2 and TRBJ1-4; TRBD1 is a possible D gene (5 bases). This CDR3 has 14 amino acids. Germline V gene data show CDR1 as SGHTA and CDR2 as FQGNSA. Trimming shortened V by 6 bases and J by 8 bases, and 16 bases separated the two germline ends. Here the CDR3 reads CASRQSGTGEKLFF. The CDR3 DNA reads TGTGCCAGCAGACAATCCGGGACGGGGGAAAAACTGTTTTTT.

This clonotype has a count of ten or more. CDR3 loop: CASSLEGGRLEDTEAFF. The DNA of the CDR3 is TGTGCCAGCAGCTTGGAAGGGGGAAGGTTGGAGGACACTGAAGCTTTCTTT. This chain joins TRBV7-6 and TRBJ1-1, with D possibly matching TRBD1 (6 bases). V was cut by 3 bases and J by 3 bases, with 20 bases left in between. Germline V gene data show CDR1 as SGHVS and CDR2 as FNYEAQ. This CDR3 region has 17 residues.

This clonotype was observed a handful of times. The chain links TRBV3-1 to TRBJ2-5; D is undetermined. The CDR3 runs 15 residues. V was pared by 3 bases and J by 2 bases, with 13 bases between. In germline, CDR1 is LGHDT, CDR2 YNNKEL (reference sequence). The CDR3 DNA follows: TGTGCCAGCAGCCAGGACGGCGGCGCGCAAGAGACCCAGTACTTC. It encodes CASSQDGGAQETQYF.

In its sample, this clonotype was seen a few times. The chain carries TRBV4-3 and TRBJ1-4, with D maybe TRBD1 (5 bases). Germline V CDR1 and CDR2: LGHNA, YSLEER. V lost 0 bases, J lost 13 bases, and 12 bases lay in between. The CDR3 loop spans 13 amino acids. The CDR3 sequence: CASSQERGSRLFF. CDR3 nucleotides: TGCGCCAGCAGCCAAGAACGGGGGTCTCGACTGTTTTTT.

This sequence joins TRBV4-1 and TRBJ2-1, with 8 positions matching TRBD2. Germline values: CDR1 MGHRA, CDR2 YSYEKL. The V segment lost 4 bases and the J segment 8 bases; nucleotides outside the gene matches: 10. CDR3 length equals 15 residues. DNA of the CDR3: TGCGCCAGCAGCCCCTTAGCGGGGCCCGGCGATGAGCAGTTCTTC. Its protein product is CASSPLAGPGDEQFF.

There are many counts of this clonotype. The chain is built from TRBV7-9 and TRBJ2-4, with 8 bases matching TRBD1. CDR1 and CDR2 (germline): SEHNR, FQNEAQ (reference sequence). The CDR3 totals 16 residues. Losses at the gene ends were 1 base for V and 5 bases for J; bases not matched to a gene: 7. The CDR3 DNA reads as TGTGCCAGCAGCTTAGGGGGACAGGAACTTCAAAACATTCAGTACTTC. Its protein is CASSLGGQELQNIQYF. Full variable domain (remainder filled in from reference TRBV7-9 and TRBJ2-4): DTGVSQNPRHKITKRGQNVTFRCDPISEHNRLYWYRQTLGQGPEFLTYFQNEAQLEKSRLLSDRFSAERPKGSFSTLEIQRTEQGDSAMYLCASSLGGQELQNIQYFGAGTRLSVL.

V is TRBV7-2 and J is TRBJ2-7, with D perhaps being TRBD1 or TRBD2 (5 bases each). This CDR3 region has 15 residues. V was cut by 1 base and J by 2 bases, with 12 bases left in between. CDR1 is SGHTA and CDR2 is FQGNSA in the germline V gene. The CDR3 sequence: CASSLVPGATYEQYF. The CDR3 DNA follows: TGTGCCAGCAGCTTAGTTCCCGGGGCAACCTACGAGCAGTACTTC.

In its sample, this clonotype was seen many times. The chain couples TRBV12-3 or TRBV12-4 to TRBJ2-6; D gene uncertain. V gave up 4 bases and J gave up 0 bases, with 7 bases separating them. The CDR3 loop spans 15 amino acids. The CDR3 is CASSSDSSGANVLTF. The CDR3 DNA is TGTGCCAGCAGTTCCGATAGCTCTGGGGCCAACGTCCTGACTTTC.

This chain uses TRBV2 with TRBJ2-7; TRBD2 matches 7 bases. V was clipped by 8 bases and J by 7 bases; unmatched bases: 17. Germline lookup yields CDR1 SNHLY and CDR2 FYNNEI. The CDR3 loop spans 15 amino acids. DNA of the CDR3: TGTGCCAGCCTAGAACCGGGACTACCTTTTTATGAGCAGTACTTC. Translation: CASLEPGLPFYEQYF.

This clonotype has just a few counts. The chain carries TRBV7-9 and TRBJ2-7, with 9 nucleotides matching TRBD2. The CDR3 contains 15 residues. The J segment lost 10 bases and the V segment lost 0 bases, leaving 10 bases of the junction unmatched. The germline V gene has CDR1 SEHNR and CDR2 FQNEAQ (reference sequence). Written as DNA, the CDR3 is TGTGCCAGCAGCTTAGCCCAGGGACTAGCCCAGGACCAGTACTTC. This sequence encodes CASSLAQGLAQDQYF.

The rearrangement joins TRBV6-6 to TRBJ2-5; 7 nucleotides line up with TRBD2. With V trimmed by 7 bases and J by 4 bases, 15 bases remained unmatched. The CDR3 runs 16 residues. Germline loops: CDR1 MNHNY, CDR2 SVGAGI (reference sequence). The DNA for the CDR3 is TGTGCCAGCATGTCTGGCGGGGGACTAACCCTAGAGACCCAGTACTTC. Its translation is CASMSGGGLTLETQYF.

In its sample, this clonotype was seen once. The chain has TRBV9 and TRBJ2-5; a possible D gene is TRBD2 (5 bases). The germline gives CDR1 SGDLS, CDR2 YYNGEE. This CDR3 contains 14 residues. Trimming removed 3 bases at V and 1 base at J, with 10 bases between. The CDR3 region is CASSASGFQETQYF. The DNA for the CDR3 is TGTGCCAGCAGCGCGAGCGGTTTCCAAGAGACCCAGTACTTC.

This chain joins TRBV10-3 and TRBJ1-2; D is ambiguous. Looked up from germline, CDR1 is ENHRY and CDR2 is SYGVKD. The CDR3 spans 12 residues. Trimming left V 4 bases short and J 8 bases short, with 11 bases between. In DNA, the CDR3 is TGTGCCATCAGTGGAAGTCAGGAAGGCTACACCTTC. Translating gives CAISGSQEGYTF.

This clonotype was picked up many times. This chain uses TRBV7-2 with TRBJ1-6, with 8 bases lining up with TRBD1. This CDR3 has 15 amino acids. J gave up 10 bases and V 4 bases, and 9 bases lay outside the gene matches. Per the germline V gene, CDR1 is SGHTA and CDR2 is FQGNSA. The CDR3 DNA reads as TGTGCCAGCAGCTCGAGTGCCGGGACAGGATCACCCCTCCACTTT. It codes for CASSSSAGTGSPLHF.

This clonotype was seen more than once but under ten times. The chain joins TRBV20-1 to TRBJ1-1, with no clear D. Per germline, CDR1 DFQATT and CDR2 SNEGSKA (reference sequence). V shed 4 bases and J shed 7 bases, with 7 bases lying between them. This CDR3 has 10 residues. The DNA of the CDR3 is TGCAGTGCTACCAAAATTGAAGCTTTCTTT. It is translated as CSATKIEAFF.

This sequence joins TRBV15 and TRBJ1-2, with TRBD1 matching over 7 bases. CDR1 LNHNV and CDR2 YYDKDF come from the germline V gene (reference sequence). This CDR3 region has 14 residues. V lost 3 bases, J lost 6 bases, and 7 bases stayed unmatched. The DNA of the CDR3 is TGTGCCACCAGCAGCCCGACAGGGTCGGATGGCTACACCTTC. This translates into CATSSPTGSDGYTF.

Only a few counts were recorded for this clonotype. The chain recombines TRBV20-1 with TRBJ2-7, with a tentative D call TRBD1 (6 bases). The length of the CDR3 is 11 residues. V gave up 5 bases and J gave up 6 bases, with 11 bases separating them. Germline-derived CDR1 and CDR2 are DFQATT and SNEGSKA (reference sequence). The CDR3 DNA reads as TGCAGTGCTCCACAGGGCGTCGAGCAGTACTTC. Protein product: CSAPQGVEQYF.

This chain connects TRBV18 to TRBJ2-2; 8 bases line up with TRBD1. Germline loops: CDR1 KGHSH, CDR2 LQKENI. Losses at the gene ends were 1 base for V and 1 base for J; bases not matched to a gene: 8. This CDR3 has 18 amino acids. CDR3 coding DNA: TGTGCCAGCTCACCACGAGACAGGGGACCGTTGAACACCGGGGAGCTGTTTTTT. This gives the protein CASSPRDRGPLNTGELFF.

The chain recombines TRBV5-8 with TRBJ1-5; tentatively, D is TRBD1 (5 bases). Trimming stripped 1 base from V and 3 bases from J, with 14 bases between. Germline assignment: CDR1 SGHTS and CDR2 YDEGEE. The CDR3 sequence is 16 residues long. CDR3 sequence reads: CASSLSPRATNQPQHF. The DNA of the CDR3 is TGTGCCAGCAGCTTGTCTCCCAGGGCCACCAATCAGCCCCAGCATTTT.

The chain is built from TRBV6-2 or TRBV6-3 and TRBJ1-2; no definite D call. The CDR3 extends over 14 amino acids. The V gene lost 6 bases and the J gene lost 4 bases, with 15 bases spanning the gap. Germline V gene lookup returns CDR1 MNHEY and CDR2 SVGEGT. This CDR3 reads CASSWVTLLYGYTF. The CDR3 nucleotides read TGTGCCAGCAGCTGGGTGACCCTGCTCTATGGCTACACCTTC.

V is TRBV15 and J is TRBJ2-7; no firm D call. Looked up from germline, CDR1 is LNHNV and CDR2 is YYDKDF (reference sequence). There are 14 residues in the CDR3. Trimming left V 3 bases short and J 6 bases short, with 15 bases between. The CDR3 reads CATSSLGRPLEQYF. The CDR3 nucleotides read TGTGCCACCAGCAGTTTGGGCAGGCCACTCGAGCAGTACTTC.

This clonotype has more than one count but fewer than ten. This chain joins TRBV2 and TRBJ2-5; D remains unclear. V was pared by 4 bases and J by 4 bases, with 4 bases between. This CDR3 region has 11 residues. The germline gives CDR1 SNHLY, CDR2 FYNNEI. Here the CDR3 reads CASSVPETQYF. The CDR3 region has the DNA TGTGCCAGCAGTGTCCCAGAGACCCAGTACTTC.

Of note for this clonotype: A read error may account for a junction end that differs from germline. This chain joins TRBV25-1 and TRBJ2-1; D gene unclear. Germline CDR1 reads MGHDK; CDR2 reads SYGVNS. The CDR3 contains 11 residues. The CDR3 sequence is CASSGAGIKGF. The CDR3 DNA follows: TGTGCCAGCAGTGGCGCAGGCATCAAGGGTTTC.

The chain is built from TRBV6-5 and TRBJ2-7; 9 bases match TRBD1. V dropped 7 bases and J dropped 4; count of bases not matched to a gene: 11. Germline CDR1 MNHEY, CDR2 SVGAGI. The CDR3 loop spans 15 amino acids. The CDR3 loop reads CASMSPRQGEYEQYF. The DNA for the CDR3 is TGTGCCAGCATGAGTCCCAGACAGGGGGAGTACGAGCAGTACTTC.

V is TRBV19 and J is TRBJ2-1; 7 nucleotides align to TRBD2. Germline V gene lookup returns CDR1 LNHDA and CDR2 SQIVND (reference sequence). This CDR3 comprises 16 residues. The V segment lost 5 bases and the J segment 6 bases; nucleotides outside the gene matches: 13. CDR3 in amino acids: CASSAPAGDLVNEQFF. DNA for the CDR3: TGTGCCAGTAGTGCCCCCGCGGGGGATCTTGTCAATGAGCAGTTCTTC.